This TCR beta chain was obtained from a study of tumor T cells in aggressive B-cell lymphoma. Generated by immunoSEQ multiplex PCR, the TCRdb table keeps only in-frame clones and is missing some. The sample includes about 5,100 clones, around 94% of them seen just once. V was pared by 10 bases and J by 10 bases, with 11 bases between. In germline, CDR1 is LNHDA, CDR2 SQIVND (reference sequence). The CDR3 runs to 10 residues. This clone was seen just once. The sequenced sample was tumor tissue. This TCR came from an adult with diffuse large B cell lymphoma. V is TRBV19 and J is TRBJ1-3; D is undetermined. For the CDR3, the DNA is TGTGCCACCGGAACGGGTACCATATATTTT. Residues: CATGTGTIYF.